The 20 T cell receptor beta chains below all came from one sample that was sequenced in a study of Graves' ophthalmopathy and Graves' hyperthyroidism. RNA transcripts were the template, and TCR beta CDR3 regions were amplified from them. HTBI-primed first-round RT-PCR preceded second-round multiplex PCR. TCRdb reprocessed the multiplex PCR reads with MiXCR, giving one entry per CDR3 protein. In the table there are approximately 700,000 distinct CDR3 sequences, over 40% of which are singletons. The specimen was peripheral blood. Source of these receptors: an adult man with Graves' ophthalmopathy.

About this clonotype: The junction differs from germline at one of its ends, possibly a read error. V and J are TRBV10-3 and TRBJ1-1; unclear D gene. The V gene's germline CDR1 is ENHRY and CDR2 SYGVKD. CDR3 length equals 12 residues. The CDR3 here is CASSYGFSEAFF. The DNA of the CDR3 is TGTGCCAGCAGTTACGGGTTTTCTGAAGCTTTCTTT.

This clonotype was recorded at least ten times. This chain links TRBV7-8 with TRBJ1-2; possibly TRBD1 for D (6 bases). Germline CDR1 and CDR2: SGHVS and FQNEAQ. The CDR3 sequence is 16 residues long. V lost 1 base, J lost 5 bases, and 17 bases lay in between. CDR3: CASSLERGRGQYGYTF. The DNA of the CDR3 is TGTGCCAGCAGCTTAGAAAGGGGCAGGGGCCAGTATGGCTACACCTTC.

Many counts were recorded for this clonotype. The CDR3 DNA reads as TGCAGTGCTAGAGGACTCCAGGATTCACCCCTCCACTTT. Translated: CSARGLQDSPLHF. V and J are TRBV20-1 and TRBJ1-6; no clear D. The CDR3 runs to 13 residues. The germline CDR1 and CDR2 sequences are DFQATT and SNEGSKA (reference sequence). The V end lost 1 base, the J end lost 8 bases, and 9 bases lay between the germline ends.

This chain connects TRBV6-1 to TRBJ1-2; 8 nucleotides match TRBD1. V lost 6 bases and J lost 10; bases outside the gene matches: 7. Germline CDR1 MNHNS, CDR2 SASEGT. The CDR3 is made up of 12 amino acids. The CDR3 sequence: CASSPGQGSYTF. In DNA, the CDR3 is TGTGCCAGCAGCCCCGGACAGGGCTCCTACACCTTC.

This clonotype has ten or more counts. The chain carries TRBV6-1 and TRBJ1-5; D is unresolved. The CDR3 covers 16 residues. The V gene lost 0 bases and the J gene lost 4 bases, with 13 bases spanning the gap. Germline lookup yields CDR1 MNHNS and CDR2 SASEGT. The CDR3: CASSEALRITNQPQHF. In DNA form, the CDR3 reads TGTGCCAGCAGTGAAGCGCTTCGAATAACGAATCAGCCCCAGCATTTT.

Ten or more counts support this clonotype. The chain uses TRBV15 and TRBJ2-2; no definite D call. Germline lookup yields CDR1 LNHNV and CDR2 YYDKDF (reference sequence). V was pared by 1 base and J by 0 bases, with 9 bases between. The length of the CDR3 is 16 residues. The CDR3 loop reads CATSRARAANTGELFF. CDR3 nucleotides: TGTGCCACCAGCAGAGCACGGGCAGCGAACACCGGGGAGCTGTTTTTT.

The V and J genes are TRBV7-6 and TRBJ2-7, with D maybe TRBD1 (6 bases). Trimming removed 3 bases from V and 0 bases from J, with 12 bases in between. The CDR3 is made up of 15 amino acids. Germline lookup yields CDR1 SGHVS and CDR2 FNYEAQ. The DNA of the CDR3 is TGTGCCAGCAGCTTCGCAGGGGCCCGCTCCTACGAGCAGTACTTC. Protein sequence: CASSFAGARSYEQYF.

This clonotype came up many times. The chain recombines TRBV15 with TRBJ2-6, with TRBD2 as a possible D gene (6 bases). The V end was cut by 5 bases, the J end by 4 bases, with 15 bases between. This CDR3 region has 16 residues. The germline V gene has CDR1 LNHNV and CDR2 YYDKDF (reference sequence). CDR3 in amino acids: CATSERRGAGANVLTF. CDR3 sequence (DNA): TGTGCCACCAGCGAGAGGAGGGGAGCAGGGGCCAACGTCCTGACTTTC.

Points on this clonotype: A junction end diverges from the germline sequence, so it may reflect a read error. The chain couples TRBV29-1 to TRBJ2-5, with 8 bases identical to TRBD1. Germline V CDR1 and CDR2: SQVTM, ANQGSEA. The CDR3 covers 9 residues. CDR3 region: CSAWTGNLF. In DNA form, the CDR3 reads TGCAGCGCTTGGACAGGGAACCTTTTC. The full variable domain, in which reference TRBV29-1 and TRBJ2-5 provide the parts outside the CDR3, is SAVISQKPSRDICQRGTSLTIQCQVDSQVTMMFWYRQQPGQSLTLIATANQGSEATYESGFVIDKFPISRPNLTFSTLTVSNMSPEDSSIYLCSAWTGNLFGPGTRLLVL.

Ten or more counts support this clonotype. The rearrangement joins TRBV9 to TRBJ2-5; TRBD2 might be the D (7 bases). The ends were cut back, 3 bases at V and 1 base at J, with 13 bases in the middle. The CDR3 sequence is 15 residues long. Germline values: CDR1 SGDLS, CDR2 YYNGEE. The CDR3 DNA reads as TGTGCCAGCAGCGCCGGGGGGCAGCTCCAAGAGACCCAGTACTTC. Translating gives CASSAGGQLQETQYF.

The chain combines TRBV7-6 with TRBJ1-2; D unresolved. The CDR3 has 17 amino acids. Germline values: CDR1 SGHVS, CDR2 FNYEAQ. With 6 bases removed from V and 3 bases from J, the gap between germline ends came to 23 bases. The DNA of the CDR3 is TGTGCCAGCAGGGGAGGCACCGGGGAGGGTCGGTACTATGGCTACACCTTC. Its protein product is CASRGGTGEGRYYGYTF.

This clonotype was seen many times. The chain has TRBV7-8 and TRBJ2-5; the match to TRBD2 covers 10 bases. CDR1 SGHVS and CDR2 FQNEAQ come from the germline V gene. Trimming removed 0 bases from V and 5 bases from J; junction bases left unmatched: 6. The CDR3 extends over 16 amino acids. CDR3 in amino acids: CASSLAPAGGWETQYF. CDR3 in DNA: TGTGCCAGCAGCTTAGCGCCAGCGGGGGGGTGGGAGACCCAGTACTTC.

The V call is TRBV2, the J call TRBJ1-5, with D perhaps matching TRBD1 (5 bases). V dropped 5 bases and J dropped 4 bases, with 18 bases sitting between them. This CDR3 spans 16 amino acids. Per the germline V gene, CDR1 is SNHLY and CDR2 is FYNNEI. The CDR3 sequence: CASSYSAGGSNQPQHF. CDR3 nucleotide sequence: TGTGCCAGCAGTTACTCGGCCGGGGGATCGAATCAGCCCCAGCATTTT. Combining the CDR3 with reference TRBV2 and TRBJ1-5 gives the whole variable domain EPEVTQTPSHQVTQMGQEVILRCVPISNHLYFYWYRQILGQKVEFLVSFYNNEISEKSEIFDDQFSVERPDGSNFTLKIRSTKLEDSAMYFCASSYSAGGSNQPQHFGDGTRLSIL.

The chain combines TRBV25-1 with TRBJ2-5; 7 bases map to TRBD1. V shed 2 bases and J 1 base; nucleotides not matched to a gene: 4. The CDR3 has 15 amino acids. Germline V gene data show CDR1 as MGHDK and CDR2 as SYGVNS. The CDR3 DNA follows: TGTGCCAGCAGTGAAGAGACAGGGATCCAAGAGACCCAGTACTTC. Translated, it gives CASSEETGIQETQYF.

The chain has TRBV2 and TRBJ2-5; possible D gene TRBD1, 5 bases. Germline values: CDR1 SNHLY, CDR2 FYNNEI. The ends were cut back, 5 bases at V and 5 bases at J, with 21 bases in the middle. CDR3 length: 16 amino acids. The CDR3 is CASSHGIQGSHETQYF. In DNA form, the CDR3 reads TGTGCCAGCAGTCATGGGATCCAGGGTTCCCATGAGACCCAGTACTTC.

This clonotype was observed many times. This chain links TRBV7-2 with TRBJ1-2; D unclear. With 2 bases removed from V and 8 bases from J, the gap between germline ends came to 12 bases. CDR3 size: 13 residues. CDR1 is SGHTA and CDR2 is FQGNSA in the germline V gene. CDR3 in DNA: TGTGCCAGCAGCTTATTGAGGGCGAGCGGCTACACCTTC. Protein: CASSLLRASGYTF.

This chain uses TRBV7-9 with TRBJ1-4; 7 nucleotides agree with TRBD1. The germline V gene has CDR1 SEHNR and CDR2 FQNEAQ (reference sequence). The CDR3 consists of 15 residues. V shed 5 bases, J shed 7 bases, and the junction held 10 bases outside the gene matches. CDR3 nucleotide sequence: TGTGCCAGCAGCCCCGCCGGGACAGAGTTTGAAAAACTGTTTTTT. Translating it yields CASSPAGTEFEKLFF.

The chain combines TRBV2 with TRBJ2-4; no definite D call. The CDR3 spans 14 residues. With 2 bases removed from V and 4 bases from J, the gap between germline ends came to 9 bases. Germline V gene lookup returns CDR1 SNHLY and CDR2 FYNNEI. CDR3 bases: TGTGCCAGCAGTGAACTTGACGGGAAAAACATTCAGTACTTC. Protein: CASSELDGKNIQYF.

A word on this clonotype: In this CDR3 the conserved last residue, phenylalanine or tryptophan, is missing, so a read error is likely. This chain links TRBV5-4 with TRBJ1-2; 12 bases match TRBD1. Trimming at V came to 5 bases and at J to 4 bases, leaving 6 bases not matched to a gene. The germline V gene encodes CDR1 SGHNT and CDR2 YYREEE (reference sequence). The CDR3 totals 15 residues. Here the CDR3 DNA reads TGTGCCAGCAGACAGGGGACAGGGGGCATCTATGGCTACACCTGC. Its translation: CASRQGTGGIYGYTC.

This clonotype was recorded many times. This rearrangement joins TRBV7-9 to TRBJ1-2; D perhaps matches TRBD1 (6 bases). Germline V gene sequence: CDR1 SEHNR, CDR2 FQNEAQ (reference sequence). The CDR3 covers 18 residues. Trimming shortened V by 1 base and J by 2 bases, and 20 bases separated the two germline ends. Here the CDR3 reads CASSLGWARTATNYGYTF. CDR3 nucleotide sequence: TGTGCCAGCAGCTTAGGTTGGGCCAGGACAGCGACGAACTATGGCTACACCTTC.